This TCR beta chain derives from a study of cytomegalovirus exposure and HLA in healthy donors (dated by TCRdb to about 2017). Background on the whole study: An earlier analysis of approximately 590 of the donors reported about 250 Gb of sequence data and more than 90 million unique TCR beta sequences from roughly 200 million T cells. An early release covering about 600 HLA-typed donors comprised about 320 gigabases of sequencing data and tens of millions of unique TCR sequences. Donor age, sex, ethnicity and CMV serostatus were collected together with the repertoire data. A separate validation cohort of approximately 120 different subjects was used in addition to the roughly 700-subject first cohort. In the later analysis, no new phenotypic data were used to find candidate immune exposures; instead, reliance was placed on TCR beta sequences and their occurrence across donors. HLA typing covered class I and class II loci at four-digit resolution. To decide whether each TCR beta V gene segment behaved as functional or pseudogenic, an earlier analysis of some 580 of the donors relied on high-throughput TCR beta sequencing. The number of typed donors differed by locus: 629-630 for A, B, C, DRB1 and DQB1; 522 for DQA1; roughly 600 for DPA1; and 400 to 480 for DPB1. All discovery cohort repertoires had been generated on a single sequencing platform. The study used immunosequencing to profile the T cell repertoires of approximately 630 subjects and linked those repertoires to cytomegalovirus serostatus. Roughly 5 DR-DQ haplotypes were handled as single units for association and clustering because linkage in the cohort was strong. In a later analysis, previously published TCR beta repertoires from 550 to 750 donors were re-analyzed and high-resolution HLA genotyping was added so that TCR occurrence patterns could be studied. On average, roughly 250,000 unique TCR beta nucleotide sequences were sequenced per donor among 398 genotyped donors of the cohort, with around 19% of those sequences being non-productive. To predict cytomegalovirus infection status, the study brought together high-throughput TCR immunosequencing, statistical association of individual TCRs with disease status, and machine learning. Of the roughly 420 genotyped donors, approximately 80% were placed in the genetic ancestry cluster associated with self-reported Caucasian donors. The study aimed to test whether cataloging public T cell receptors could reveal signatures of past pathogen exposure. A later genetic analysis took genome-wide SNP genotypes for about three fifths of the roughly 700 donors and used that subset as a discovery cohort.

Of note for this clone: This receptor's antigen is unknown. Base qualities were left out, and no much larger clone turns up one base away.

Beyond this particular receptor, the publication reports: In a later genetic analysis, a missense DCLRE1C variant was associated with V-gene and J-gene trimming of TCR beta chains, and the association was replicated in an independent cohort. In a later analysis, HLA-associated TCR beta chains showed more clonal expansion and lower generation probabilities than non-associated chains that were equally common. The presence/absence analyses assumed that sequencing depth was roughly uniform across donors, and that assumption may not be true. The authors suggested that the approach could potentially be extended to other disease states and immunological phenotypes. For the cohort, immune exposure information was limited to CMV serostatus. Cytomegalovirus status was reported to be diagnosed by the classifier with high specificity and sensitivity in both the original and validation cohorts. In an earlier analysis of approximately 590 of the donors, most TCR beta V segments appeared in productive rearrangements about 87% or about 30% of the time, broadly matching IMGT annotations. According to a later analysis, parvovirus B19, influenza, CMV and Epstein-Barr virus appeared linked to several top co-occurrence clusters. Across donors, most TCR sequences were observed very rarely, whereas some public TCRs were present in many individuals. When HLA alleles, especially DR and DQ, strongly co-occurred, attributing TCR associations to individual alleles was difficult. A group of highly shared sequence variants was considered likely to be a technical artifact of the sequencing pipeline. According to a later analysis, TCR association rates differed among HLA loci, with DRB1 alleles showing the most associated TCRs and HLA-C alleles showing the fewest. The earlier analysis of some 540 of the donors excluded approximately 17 rarely observed V segments, including chromosome 9 orphons, because counts were too low. Because some donors lacked HLA typing at each locus, the association tests relied only on the typed subset. A further reported finding was that TCR beta sequences accurately predicted the HLA-A and HLA-B alleles for most subjects in the first cohort. Correlated functional status among segregating V segments might be attributable to linkage disequilibrium, but an unknown experimental factor could not be ruled out. Because the 87-base-pair reads could not distinguish some IMGT-functional V segments, including TRBV6-2 and TRBV6-3, those segments were excluded. A later genetic analysis reported fewer N-insertions in productive TCRs among donors in an Asian-associated ancestry cluster than the roughly 670-donor mean. In a later analysis, most CMV-associated TCR beta chains were found to appear HLA-restricted, with HLA associations seemingly driven largely by CMV exposure. In this cohort, only TCR beta chains were sequenced, and detectable features were limited by the absence of alpha or paired-chain data. A later analysis associated 17,000 or so TCR beta sequences with specific HLA alleles at a false discovery rate of 0.05. The study listed approximately 150 TCR beta chains as associated with cytomegalovirus. A few of the identified cytomegalovirus-associated TCR beta chains were confirmed in vitro to be specific for cytomegalovirus antigens.

To prepare the library, the immunoSEQ multiplex PCR assay was applied. A mixture of 60 forward primers for TCR Vbeta segments and 13 reverse primers for TCR Jbeta segments was used in the multiplex PCR. The CDR3 region of rearranged TCR beta genes was amplified from genomic DNA by a multiplex PCR assay. Amplified TCR beta libraries were sequenced as 87-base-pair reads on the Illumina HiSeq System. As for how the authors treated the data: A later analysis tallied tens of millions of unique TCR beta chains across the approximately 670 repertoires, and about 12 million of those chains were shared by two or more donors. To remove PCR and sequencing errors, raw reads were error-corrected and collapsed into unique sequences using a nearest-neighbor algorithm that merged closely related sequences. V, D and J gene segments were assigned by aligning CDR3 sequences to IMGT reference sequences. For a sequence to be retained, a match of at least six nucleotides to both a V gene segment and a J gene segment was required. A rearrangement was called productive if the CDR3 had no stop codons and remained in frame with V and J, and every other rearrangement was called non-productive. CDR3 was defined by IMGT convention, running from the second conserved V-encoded cysteine to the conserved J-encoded phenylalanine. The earlier analysis of more than 450 of the donors excluded sequences that lacked an unambiguous match to a single V gene segment. In an earlier analysis of some 590 of the donors, a V segment was called functional when productive rearrangements were above 56.7%, and segregating when the standard deviation between donors exceeded 5%. A statistical classification framework was developed to diagnose cytomegalovirus status using the catalog of TCR beta chain sequences. A later analysis assigned V and J genes by comparing TCR nucleotide sequences with IMGT/GENE-DB human TR gene sequences. Using the TCRdist pipeline, a later analysis assigned CDR3 sequences along with most-parsimonious VDJ recombination scenarios. In a later analysis, each TCR beta chain was defined by its CDR3 amino acid sequence together with its V-gene family, and reads lacking a unique V-gene family were excluded. To address suspected cross-contamination and a sequencing artifact, a later analysis removed over 500 highly shared, low-generation-probability nucleotide sequences. A later analysis calculated a clonal expansion index for each public chain from normalized within-repertoire ranks of inferred template counts. A later analysis computed generation probabilities with a VDJ recombination model fitted to out-of-frame rearrangements, and checked the results against IGoR. A later analysis scored TCR-TCR, TCR-HLA and TCR-CMV co-occurrence with hypergeometric tests, applying a repertoire-size bias correction to TCR pairs. In a later analysis, false discovery rates were estimated by permuting HLA or CMV assignments 20 times. In a later analysis, co-occurring TCRs were grouped with DBSCAN, and TCRdist sequence similarity was added when clustering was performed within HLA-allele-positive subsets. For co-occurrence clustering, repertoires with fewer than 30,000 or more than 120,000 public chains were excluded, along with 5 or 6 repertoires with anomalous nucleotide sharing. In TCRdb, the immuneACCESS table is reduced to in-frame sequences with V and J assigned. These tables do not hold every clone; where another copy was compared, an unresolved V gene accounts for under half, and the others remain unexplained. That table supplies the V and J calls and clone size; D and trimming were determined from the DNA. For this sample the table gives roughly 180,000 clones, of which approximately 80% were detected only once. About 1.3% of the sample rests with the top ten.

The cohort consisted of more than 650 healthy bone marrow donors. Cohort members were all nominally healthy when sampled, although unrecorded immune exposures were likely present. The donor was CMV seropositive and belonged to the group of over 250 seropositive cohort members. Every donor gave a peripheral blood sample, and the peripheral blood mononuclear cells from that sample were used for TCR beta sequencing. The Qiagen DNeasy Blood Extraction Kit was used to extract genomic DNA from the blood cell samples. Taken from cysteine to phenylalanine, the CDR3 has 13 residues. Only CDR3 DNA is held: 39 bases, read in frame from base 1. V is trimmed back by 8 bases and J by 6 bases, and the junction contains 7 bases that no gene match accounts for. The germline V gene (reference sequence) provides CDR1 WNHNN and CDR2 SYGVQD.

The chain joins TRBV10-1 to TRBJ2-1; 7 bases in the middle match TRBD1. The clonotype comes from a girl between 5 and 17 years old in good health and CMV-seropositive. Sequencing was carried out using PBMCs. The DNA is TGCGCCAGCGCCGGACAGGCCCCCAATGAGCAGTTCTTC. Its protein is CASAGQAPNEQFF.